These 11 T cell receptor beta chains were sequenced from one sample in a study of T-cell reconstitution after alpha-beta-depleted transplantation in children. During its preparation, the TCRbeta library received unique molecular identifiers. In TCRdb, the PCR reads were re-called with MiXCR into one record per CDR3 protein. Here the sample spans 600,000 to 700,000 distinct CDR3 sequences, approximately 17% being singletons. The sequenced sample was PBMCs from the stem cell graft donor, obtained from the stem cell graft. These receptors all come from a human donor who donated a stem cell graft to a child with acute myeloid leukemia.

The rearrangement joins TRBV13 to TRBJ1-6; D possibly corresponds to TRBD1 (6 bases). The CDR3 extends over 15 amino acids. CDR1 and CDR2 (germline): PRHDT, FYEKMQ (reference sequence). V shed 5 bases and J shed 8 bases, with 16 bases lying between them. CDR3 nucleotides: TGTGCCAGCAGCGTACTAGGACAGAGCGATTCACCCCTCCACTTT. Translated: CASSVLGQSDSPLHF.

Worth noting for this clonotype: Given a much more abundant clone one base away, this may be a read error. The V gene is TRBV20-1, the J gene TRBJ2-6; D unresolved. Trimming took off 4 bases at V and 6 bases at J, with 7 bases between the two ends. Per the germline V gene, CDR1 is DFQATT and CDR2 is SNEGSKA (reference sequence). The CDR3 spans 12 residues. CDR3 sequence (DNA): TGCAGTGCTAACTCCGAGGCCAACGTCCTGACTTTC. Translated, it gives CSANSEANVLTF.

The chain recombines TRBV7-2 with TRBJ2-3; D remains ambiguous. CDR1 and CDR2 from the germline V gene are SGHTA and FQGNSA. Trimming cost V 9 bases and J 4 bases, with 14 bases left between them. CDR3 length: 13 amino acids. For the CDR3, the DNA is TGTGCCAGTAACCGGGCTTGGGCAGATACGCAGTATTTT. Its protein product is CASNRAWADTQYF.

This clonotype was observed at least ten times. The V and J genes are TRBV5-1 and TRBJ1-1; D not certain. Trimming left V 1 base short and J 0 bases short, with 10 bases between. The V gene's germline CDR1 is SGHRS and CDR2 YFSETQ. CDR3 size: 15 residues. CDR3 nucleotide sequence: TGCGCCAGCAGCTTGAGAGATAACATGAACACTGAAGCTTTCTTT. It yields the protein CASSLRDNMNTEAFF.

This clonotype was seen only a few times. The chain's CDR3 is CASMAGTRETQYF. Here the CDR3 DNA reads TGCGCCAGCATGGCGGGGACAAGGGAGACCCAGTACTTC. The J gene is TRBJ2-5, the V gene TRBV5-1; perhaps D is TRBD1 or TRBD2 (6 bases each). V was shortened by 6 bases and J by 5 bases, with 14 bases between the two germline ends. Germline lookup yields CDR1 SGHRS and CDR2 YFSETQ. The CDR3 runs 13 residues.

This clonotype was counted at least ten times. V is TRBV20-1 and J is TRBJ2-1, with D perhaps matching TRBD2 (7 bases). The CDR3 is 14 amino acids. Germline CDR1 is DFQATT and CDR2 is SNEGSKA (reference sequence). V was cut by 5 bases and J by 10 bases, with 21 bases left in between. Here the CDR3 reads CSAPLRGGRREQFF. CDR3 nucleotide sequence: TGCAGTGCTCCTTTGAGGGGGGGCAGAAGGGAGCAGTTCTTC.

This clonotype appeared many times. The V gene is TRBV6-1, the J gene TRBJ1-2; D may be TRBD1 (5 bases). The length of the CDR3 is 15 residues. Germline V CDR1 and CDR2: MNHNS, SASEGT. The V gene lost 5 bases and the J gene lost 1 base, with 14 bases spanning the gap. The CDR3 DNA reads as TGTGCCAGCAGTCATCCGAGAGACAGTAACTATGGCTACACCTTC. It specifies CASSHPRDSNYGYTF.

This clonotype was observed a few times. This sequence joins TRBV7-2 and TRBJ1-3; 10 bases align to TRBD1. The CDR3 is 16 amino acids. V lost 4 bases to trimming and J lost 4 bases; unmatched junction nucleotides: 7. The V gene's germline CDR1 is SGHTA and CDR2 FQGNSA. CDR3 DNA sequence: TGTGCCAGCAGCTCCCGACAGGGGGCGTTCGGAAACACCATATATTTT. This gives the protein CASSSRQGAFGNTIYF.

This clonotype showed up many times. This chain links TRBV4-3 with TRBJ2-1, with 11 bases matching TRBD2. Germline trimming cut 1 base from V and 4 bases from J; bases unmatched to any gene: 3. Germline V gene sequence: CDR1 LGHNA, CDR2 YSLEER. The CDR3 is made up of 16 amino acids. The CDR3 is CASSQGPSGGYNEQFF. DNA of the CDR3: TGCGCCAGCAGCCAAGGGCCTAGCGGGGGGTACAATGAGCAGTTCTTC.

The chain is built from TRBV6-1 and TRBJ1-4; D perhaps matches TRBD1 (6 bases). CDR1 and CDR2 (germline): MNHNS, SASEGT. The CDR3 is 17 amino acids. With 3 bases removed from V and 0 bases from J, the gap between germline ends came to 14 bases. The DNA for the CDR3 is TGTGCCAGCAGTGATGGGGGCATGTTTGCAACTAATGAAAAACTGTTTTTT. Encoded protein: CASSDGGMFATNEKLFF.

The J gene is TRBJ2-1, the V gene TRBV20-1; weak D call: TRBD1 (6 bases). The CDR3 runs 13 residues. Germline CDR1 reads DFQATT; CDR2 reads SNEGSKA (reference sequence). Trimming shortened V by 6 bases and J by 6 bases, and 15 bases separated the two germline ends. The CDR3 DNA reads as TGCAGTGCAAGGGCAGGGGTTCTCAATGAGCAGTTCTTC. Translation gives CSARAGVLNEQFF.